This T cell receptor (beta chain) comes out of a study of T cell repertoires in cytomegalovirus infection. Findings and limits, study-wide: Across the ex vivo response, the dominant clonotypes were HLA-C-restricted CMV-specific TCR beta clonotypes.

This clonotype was counted ten times or more. No antigen is known for it. TCRdb passed the reads through MiXCR, listing each CDR3 protein once. The table lists around 74,000 distinct CDR3 sequences, 3.7% of them singletons, with around 4.9% in the top ten. This TCR came from a human donor in good health (CMV status not recorded). Some clones in this sample may be carry-over from other donors' samples. Specimen: PBMCs.

CDR3 sequence reads: CASSYSAIGRPLLPYGYTF. CDR3 bases: TGTGCCAGCAGTTACTCGGCTATCGGAAGGCCCCTCCTACCCTATGGCTACACCTTC. This chain links TRBV6-6 with TRBJ1-2; unclear D gene. The V gene's germline CDR1 is MNHNY and CDR2 SVGAGI (reference sequence). CDR3 length: 19 amino acids. V lost 0 bases to trimming and J lost 4 bases, with 24 bases between them.